These 6 T cell receptor beta chains share one sample of origin, sequenced in a study of blood T cell repertoires in COVID-19. TCRdb's table, derived via immunoSEQ multiplex PCR, lists solely in-frame clones and lacks some. The table lists about 98,000 clones, around nine tenths of them singletons, with approximately 10% in the top ten. Specimen: peripheral blood. Receptors were obtained from a man aged 50 to 60 with acute or convalescent COVID-19.

The CDR3 sequence: CASGRDRGTGQGYTF. The DNA of the CDR3 is TGTGCCAGTGGAAGGGACAGGGGAACGGGTCAAGGCTACACCTTC. The V gene is TRBV19, the J gene TRBJ1-2; 10 bases match TRBD1. With V trimmed by 8 bases and J by 8 bases, 14 bases remained unmatched. CDR1 and CDR2 from the germline V gene are LNHDA and SQIVND (reference sequence). The CDR3 loop spans 15 amino acids.

V is TRBV2 and J is TRBJ1-2; weak D call: TRBD1 (5 bases). The CDR3 spans 12 residues. Germline V gene lookup returns CDR1 SNHLY and CDR2 FYNNEI. With 6 bases removed from V and 7 bases from J, the gap between germline ends came to 12 bases. CDR3 sequence: CASSGLGAGYTF. CDR3 sequence (DNA): TGTGCCAGCAGCGGTCTAGGGGCTGGCTACACCTTC.

V and J are TRBV30 and TRBJ2-1; 9 bases line up with TRBD2. The CDR3 is made up of 15 amino acids. J gave up 6 bases and V 8 bases, and 14 bases lay outside the gene matches. Germline loops: CDR1 GTSNPN, CDR2 SVGIG (reference sequence). In nucleotides, the CDR3 is TGTGCCGGAACCTGGGGGCTAGCGGGGAGCAATGAGCAGTTCTTC. The encoded protein is CAGTWGLAGSNEQFF. Full variable domain (outside the CDR3, taken from reference TRBV30 and TRBJ2-1): SQTIHQWPATLVQPVGSPLSLECTVEGTSNPNLYWYRQAAGRGLQLLFYSVGIGQISSEVPQNLSASRPQDRQFILSSKKLLLSDSGFYLCAGTWGLAGSNEQFFGPGTRLTVL.

The chain combines TRBV24-1 with TRBJ2-7, with TRBD2 identical over 10 bases. The CDR3 runs 17 residues. The V segment lost 7 bases and the J segment 3 bases; nucleotides outside the gene matches: 14. Germline V CDR1 and CDR2: KGHDR, SFDVKD. In DNA, the CDR3 is TGTGCCACCAGGGGGGGGCTAGCGGGAGTAAATCTCTACGAGCAGTACTTC. As protein: CATRGGLAGVNLYEQYF.

There are a few counts of this clone. The chain carries TRBV20-1 and TRBJ1-5, with TRBD1 identical over 8 bases. CDR3 size: 14 residues. V lost 3 bases, J lost 3 bases, and 4 bases stayed unmatched. Per germline, CDR1 DFQATT and CDR2 SNEGSKA (reference sequence). The CDR3 DNA reads TGCAGTGCTAGTACAGGGGGAGTCAATCAGCCCCAGCATTTT. It is translated as CSASTGGVNQPQHF.

V gene TRBV19 combines with J gene TRBJ1-2; D is uncertain. Deletions cut 6 bases from V and 4 bases from J, with 15 bases between. The germline V gene has CDR1 LNHDA and CDR2 SQIVND (reference sequence). CDR3 length equals 14 residues. The CDR3 coding sequence is TGTGCCAGTAGCCGAGCGGAAAGGCCCTATGGCTACACCTTC. It is translated as CASSRAERPYGYTF.